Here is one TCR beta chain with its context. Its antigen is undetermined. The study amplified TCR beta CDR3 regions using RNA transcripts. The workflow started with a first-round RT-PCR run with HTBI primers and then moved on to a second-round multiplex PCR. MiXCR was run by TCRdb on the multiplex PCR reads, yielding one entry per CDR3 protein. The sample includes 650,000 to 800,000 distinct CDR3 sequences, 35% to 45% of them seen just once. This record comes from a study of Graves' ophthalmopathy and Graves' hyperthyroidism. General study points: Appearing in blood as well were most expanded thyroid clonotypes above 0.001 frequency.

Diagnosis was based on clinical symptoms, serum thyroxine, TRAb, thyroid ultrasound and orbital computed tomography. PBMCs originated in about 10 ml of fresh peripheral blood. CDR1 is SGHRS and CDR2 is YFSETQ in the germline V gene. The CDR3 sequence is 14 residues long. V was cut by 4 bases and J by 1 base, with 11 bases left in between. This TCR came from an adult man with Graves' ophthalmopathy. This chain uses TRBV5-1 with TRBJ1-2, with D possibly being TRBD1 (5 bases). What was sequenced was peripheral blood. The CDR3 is CASSPGGDNYGYTF. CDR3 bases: TGCGCCAGCAGCCCCGGGGGTGATAACTATGGCTACACCTTC.